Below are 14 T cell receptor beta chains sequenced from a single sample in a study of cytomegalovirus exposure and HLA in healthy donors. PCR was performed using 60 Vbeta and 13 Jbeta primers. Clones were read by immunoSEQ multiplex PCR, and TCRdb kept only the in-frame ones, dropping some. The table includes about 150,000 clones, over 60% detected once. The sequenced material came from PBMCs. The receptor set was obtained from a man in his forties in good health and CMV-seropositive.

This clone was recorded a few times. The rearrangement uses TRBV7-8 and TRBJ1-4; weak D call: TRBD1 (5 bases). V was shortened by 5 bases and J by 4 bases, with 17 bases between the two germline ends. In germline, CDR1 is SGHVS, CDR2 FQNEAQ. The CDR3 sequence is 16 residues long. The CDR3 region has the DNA TGTGCCAGCAGCCCCCCAGCCTACAGGATTAATGAAAAACTGTTTTTT. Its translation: CASSPPAYRINEKLFF.

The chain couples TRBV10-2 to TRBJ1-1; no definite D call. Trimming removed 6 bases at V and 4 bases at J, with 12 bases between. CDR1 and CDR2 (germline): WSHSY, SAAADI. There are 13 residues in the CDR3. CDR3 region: CASRDFGGTEAFF. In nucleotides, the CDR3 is TGCGCCAGCAGGGACTTCGGAGGCACTGAAGCTTTCTTT.

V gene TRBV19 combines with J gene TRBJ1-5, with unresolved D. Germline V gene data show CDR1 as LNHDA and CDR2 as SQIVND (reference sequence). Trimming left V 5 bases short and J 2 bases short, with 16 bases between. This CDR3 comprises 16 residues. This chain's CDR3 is CASSPRGREGNQPQHF. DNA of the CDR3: TGTGCCAGTAGTCCCCGGGGTAGGGAAGGCAATCAGCCCCAGCATTTT.

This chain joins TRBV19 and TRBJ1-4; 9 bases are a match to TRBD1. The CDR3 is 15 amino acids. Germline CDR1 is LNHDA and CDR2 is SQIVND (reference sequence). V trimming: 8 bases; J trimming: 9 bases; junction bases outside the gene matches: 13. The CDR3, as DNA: TGTGCCAGTCCCACCCCCGGACAGGGGAGCAAAAAACTGTTTTTT. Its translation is CASPTPGQGSKKLFF.

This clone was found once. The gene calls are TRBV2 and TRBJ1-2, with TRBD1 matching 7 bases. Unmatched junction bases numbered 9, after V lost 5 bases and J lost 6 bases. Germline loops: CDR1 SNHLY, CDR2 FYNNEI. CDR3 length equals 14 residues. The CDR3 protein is CASSSRQGVNGYTF. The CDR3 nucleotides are TGTGCCAGCAGTTCTCGACAGGGAGTAAATGGCTACACCTTC.

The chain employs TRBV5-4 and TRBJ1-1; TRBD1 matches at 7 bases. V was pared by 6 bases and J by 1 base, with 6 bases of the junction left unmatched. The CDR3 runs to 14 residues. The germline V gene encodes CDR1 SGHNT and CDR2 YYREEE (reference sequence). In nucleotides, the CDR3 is TGTGCCAGCACTAGGGACAGTAGGAACACTGAAGCTTTCTTT. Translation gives CASTRDSRNTEAFF.

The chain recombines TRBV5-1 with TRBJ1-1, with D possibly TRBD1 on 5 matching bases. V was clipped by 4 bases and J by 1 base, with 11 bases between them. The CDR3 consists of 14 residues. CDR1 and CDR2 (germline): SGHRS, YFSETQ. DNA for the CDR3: TGCGCCAGCAGCATCGGGACTGCGAACACTGAAGCTTTCTTT. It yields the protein CASSIGTANTEAFF. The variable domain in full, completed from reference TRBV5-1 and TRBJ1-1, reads KAGVTQTPRYLIKTRGQQVTLSCSPISGHRSVSWYQQTPGQGLQFLFEYFSETQRNKGNFPGRFSGRQFSNSRSEMNVSTLELGDSALYLCASSIGTANTEAFFGQGTRLTVV.

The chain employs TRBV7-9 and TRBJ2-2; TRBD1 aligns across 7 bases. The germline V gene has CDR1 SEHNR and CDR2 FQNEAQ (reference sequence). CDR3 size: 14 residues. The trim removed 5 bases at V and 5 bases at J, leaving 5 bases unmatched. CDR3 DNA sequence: TGTGCCAGCAGCCAGGACAGGTGGACCGGGGAGCTGTTTTTT. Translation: CASSQDRWTGELFF.

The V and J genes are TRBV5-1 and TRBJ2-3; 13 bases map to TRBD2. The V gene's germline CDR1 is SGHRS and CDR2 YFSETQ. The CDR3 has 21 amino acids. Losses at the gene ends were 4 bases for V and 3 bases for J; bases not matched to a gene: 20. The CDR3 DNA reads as TGCGCCAGCAGCAACTACGGCGGGGTACTTGGACTAGCGGGAGCAACAGATACGCAGTATTTT. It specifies CASSNYGGVLGLAGATDTQYF.

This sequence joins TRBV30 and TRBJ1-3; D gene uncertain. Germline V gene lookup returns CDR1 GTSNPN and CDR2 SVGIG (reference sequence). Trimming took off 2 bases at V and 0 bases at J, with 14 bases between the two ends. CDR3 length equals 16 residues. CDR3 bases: TGTGCCTGGAGTAGGACGGGATGGAGCTCTGGAAACACCATATATTTT. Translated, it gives CAWSRTGWSSGNTIYF.

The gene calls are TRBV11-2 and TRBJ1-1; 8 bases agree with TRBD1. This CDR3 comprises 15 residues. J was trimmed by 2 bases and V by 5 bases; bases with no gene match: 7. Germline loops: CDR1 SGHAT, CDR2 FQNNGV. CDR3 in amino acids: CASSLGQGLNTEAFF. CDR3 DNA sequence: TGTGCCAGCAGCCTTGGACAGGGCCTAAACACTGAAGCTTTCTTT.

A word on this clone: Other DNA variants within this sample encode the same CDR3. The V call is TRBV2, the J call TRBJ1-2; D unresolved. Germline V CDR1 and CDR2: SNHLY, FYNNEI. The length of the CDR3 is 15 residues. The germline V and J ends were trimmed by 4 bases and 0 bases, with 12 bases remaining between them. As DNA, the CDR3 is TGTGCCAGCAGTGCCAATGACATATCTAACTATGGCTACACCTTC. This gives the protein CASSANDISNYGYTF.

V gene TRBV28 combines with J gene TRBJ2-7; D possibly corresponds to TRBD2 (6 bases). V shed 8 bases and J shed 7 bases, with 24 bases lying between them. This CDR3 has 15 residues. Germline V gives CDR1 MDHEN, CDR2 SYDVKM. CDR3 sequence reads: CASFQRGLGTREQYF. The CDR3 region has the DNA TGTGCCAGCTTTCAACGGGGACTGGGTACGCGAGAGCAGTACTTC.

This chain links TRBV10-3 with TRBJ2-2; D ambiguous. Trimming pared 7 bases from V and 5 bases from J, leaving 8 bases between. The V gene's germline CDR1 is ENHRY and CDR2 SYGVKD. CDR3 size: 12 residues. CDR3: CAITSVTGELFF. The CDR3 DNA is TGTGCCATCACTAGTGTTACCGGGGAGCTGTTTTTT.